This T cell receptor beta chain was found in a study of T cells in Graves' hyperthyroidism and ophthalmopathy. RNA transcripts gave rise to amplified TCR beta CDR3 regions. Primed by the HTBI set, a first-round RT-PCR was run on the TCR CDR3. TCRdb re-analysed the multiplex PCR reads in MiXCR, keeping a single row per CDR3 protein. The sample lists about 270,000 distinct CDR3 sequences, less than 30% occurring once. Broader study findings: Ophthalmopathy got predicted by the model a median approximately 6 months before its onset. Blood shared most expanded thyroid clonotypes above 0.001.

This clonotype was seen a handful of times. Its antigen is still unknown. Patients showing uncontrolled infection, other autoimmune disease, pregnancy or lactation were ineligible. The source of the PBMCs was less than 12 ml of fresh peripheral blood. This TCR came from a man in his forties or fifties with Graves' hyperthyroidism that later progressed to Graves' ophthalmopathy. Sequences were obtained from blood.

The CDR3 is CASSQSPGAGNQPQHF. The CDR3 DNA is TGTGCCAGCTCACAATCCCCGGGGGCCGGCAATCAGCCCCAGCATTTT. The chain recombines TRBV18 with TRBJ1-5, with D possibly being TRBD1 (6 bases). V was clipped by 4 bases and J by 2 bases, with 15 bases between them. Germline V gives CDR1 KGHSH, CDR2 LQKENI. This CDR3 is built from 16 residues.